These 28 T cell receptor beta chains were sequenced from one sample in a study of T cells after yellow fever vaccination. A single record per CDR3 protein comes from TCRdb applying MiXCR to the 5' RACE reads. This table holds approximately 350,000 distinct CDR3 sequences, roughly 12% found once. The material was PBMCs, obtained on the day of the first yellow fever vaccination. The source is a man between 18 and 29 years old who received the YFV17D yellow fever vaccine.

The chain joins TRBV4-1 to TRBJ2-3; TRBD1 might be the D (5 bases). Germline V gene sequence: CDR1 MGHRA, CDR2 YSYEKL. This CDR3 has 16 amino acids. Trimming took 1 base from V and 0 from J, leaving 11 bases between them. CDR3 region: CASSQVGQPSTDTQYF. CDR3 bases: TGCGCCAGCAGCCAAGTGGGGCAGCCAAGCACAGATACGCAGTATTTT.

The rearrangement links TRBV5-4 to TRBJ1-6; TRBD1 is a possible D gene (5 bases). Trimming shortened V by 1 base and J by 0 bases, and 8 bases separated the two germline ends. Germline V gene sequence: CDR1 SGHNT, CDR2 YYREEE (reference sequence). This CDR3 spans 16 amino acids. CDR3 residues: CASSLNGGSYNSPLHF. The DNA for the CDR3 is TGTGCCAGCAGCTTGAACGGGGGCTCCTATAATTCACCCCTCCACTTT.

The chain recombines TRBV7-3 with TRBJ1-6; D not resolved. Germline loops: CDR1 SGHTA, CDR2 FQGTGA. V was shortened by 4 bases and J by 2 bases, with 9 bases between the two germline ends. CDR3 size: 15 residues. Here the CDR3 reads CASSSGSAYNSPLHF. As DNA, the CDR3 is TGTGCCAGCAGCTCGGGGTCCGCCTATAATTCACCCCTCCACTTT.

The chain has TRBV7-2 and TRBJ2-5; weak D call: TRBD1 (7 bases). V was trimmed by 0 bases and J by 3 bases, leaving 14 bases between them. Per germline, CDR1 SGHTA and CDR2 FQGNSA. This CDR3 is built from 16 residues. The chain's CDR3 is CASSLAAGRGEETQYF. CDR3 sequence (DNA): TGTGCCAGCAGCTTAGCGGCGGGCAGGGGGGAAGAGACCCAGTACTTC. The variable domain in full, with the rest retrieved from reference TRBV7-2 and TRBJ2-5, is GAGVSQSPSNKVTEKGKDVELRCDPISGHTALYWYRQSLGQGLEFLIYFQGNSAPDKSGLPSDRFSAERTGGSVSTLTIQRTQQEDSAVYLCASSLAAGRGEETQYFGPGTRLLVL.

This clonotype was seen a handful of times. V usage is TRBV7-3 and J usage is TRBJ2-5; a possible D gene is TRBD2 (6 bases). From germline, CDR1 is SGHTA and CDR2 FQGTGA. The CDR3 length is 16 residues. V was shortened by 2 bases and J by 5 bases, with 18 bases between the two germline ends. As DNA, the CDR3 is TGTGCCAGCAGCTTAGGGCCAGGGAGGTCGAGTGAGACCCAGTACTTC. Protein sequence: CASSLGPGRSSETQYF.

The rearrangement uses TRBV20-1 and TRBJ1-1, with D tentatively TRBD1 (6 bases). The germline V and J ends were trimmed by 4 bases and 3 bases, with 12 bases remaining between them. Germline lookup yields CDR1 DFQATT and CDR2 SNEGSKA (reference sequence). The CDR3 length is 13 residues. The CDR3 spells CSATAGADTEAFF. As DNA, the CDR3 is TGCAGTGCTACTGCGGGGGCGGACACTGAAGCTTTCTTT.

The table lists this clonotype with a few counts. V gene TRBV18 combines with J gene TRBJ1-2; tentative D call: TRBD1 (5 bases). This CDR3 has 15 residues. Trimming stripped 3 bases from V and 3 bases from J, with 14 bases between. The germline V gene has CDR1 KGHSH and CDR2 LQKENI. This CDR3 reads CASSPSLEGYYGYTF. The CDR3 region has the DNA TGTGCCAGCTCACCGTCACTCGAGGGGTACTATGGCTACACCTTC.

The chain carries TRBV4-1 and TRBJ2-3; TRBD2 aligns across 9 bases. Germline trimming cut 5 bases from V and 5 bases from J; bases unmatched to any gene: 8. The CDR3 sequence is 15 residues long. Germline-derived CDR1 and CDR2 are MGHRA and YSYEKL. The CDR3 sequence is CASSGRGGAVDTQYF. The CDR3, as DNA: TGCGCCAGCAGCGGACGCGGGGGGGCGGTAGATACGCAGTATTTT.

This chain connects TRBV6-1 to TRBJ1-4, with 8 bases matching TRBD1. This CDR3 region has 14 residues. The junction had 7 bases not matched to a gene; V was cut back by 6 bases and J by 7 bases. Germline values: CDR1 MNHNS, CDR2 SASEGT. The CDR3 region has the DNA TGTGCCAGCAGCCCGCAGGGGGCTTCTGAAAAACTGTTTTTT. It encodes CASSPQGASEKLFF.

The V and J genes are TRBV5-1 and TRBJ2-7; maybe TRBD1 (6 bases). There are 15 residues in the CDR3. V lost 1 base and J lost 5, with 16 bases in between. Germline V gene lookup returns CDR1 SGHRS and CDR2 YFSETQ. Here the CDR3 reads CASSLRWGQSDEQYF. The CDR3 coding sequence is TGCGCCAGCAGCTTGAGATGGGGACAATCAGACGAGCAGTACTTC.

With regard to this clonotype: A much larger clonotype is one base distant, so this may be a read error. The chain combines TRBV30 with TRBJ1-2; D remains unclear. The CDR3 loop spans 12 amino acids. V lost 0 bases to trimming and J lost 4 bases, with 6 bases between them. The germline V gene has CDR1 GTSNPN and CDR2 SVGIG (reference sequence). CDR3 amino acids: CAWSVWPYGYTF. CDR3 DNA: TGTGCCTGGAGTGTCTGGCCCTATGGCTACACCTTC.

This clonotype appeared a few times. The J gene is TRBJ1-1, the V gene TRBV5-5; no firm D call. The germline V and J ends were trimmed by 3 bases and 4 bases, with 10 bases remaining between them. Germline V lookup: CDR1 SGHKS, CDR2 YYEKEE (reference sequence). The CDR3 is 13 amino acids. CDR3 DNA: TGTGCCAGCAGCTCTGCGGATGCCACTGAAGCTTTCTTT. Its translation is CASSSADATEAFF.

V gene TRBV12-3 or TRBV12-4 combines with J gene TRBJ2-2; D perhaps matches TRBD1 (6 bases). Trimming shortened V by 5 bases and J by 7 bases, and 11 bases separated the two germline ends. This CDR3 has 13 amino acids. CDR3 sequence (DNA): TGTGCCAGCAGTCGGACAGTTGGCGGGGAGCTGTTTTTT. Amino acid sequence: CASSRTVGGELFF.

The rearrangement uses TRBV12-3 or TRBV12-4 and TRBJ1-4; no clear D gene. This CDR3 has 15 residues. Trimming took 1 base from V and 6 from J, leaving 12 bases between them. The CDR3 DNA follows: TGTGCCAGCAGTTTAGATGGGCAGAATTATGAAAAACTGTTTTTT. This encodes CASSLDGQNYEKLFF.

The chain uses TRBV7-9 and TRBJ1-1; the D gene is possibly TRBD1 (5 bases). The CDR3 extends over 15 amino acids. CDR1 is SEHNR and CDR2 is FQNEAQ in the germline V gene (reference sequence). The V end lost 4 bases, the J end lost 5 bases, and 17 bases lay between the germline ends. This CDR3 reads CASSSRGPSGTEAFF. CDR3 in DNA: TGTGCCAGCAGCTCCCGGGGCCCGTCCGGTACTGAAGCTTTCTTT.

In the case of this clonotype: Being one base from a much bigger clone, this may be a read error. This chain joins TRBV5-5 and TRBJ2-7, with D tentatively TRBD1 or TRBD2 (5 bases each). The CDR3 runs 15 residues. Trimming took off 4 bases at V and 2 bases at J, with 16 bases between the two ends. In germline, CDR1 is SGHKS, CDR2 YYEKEE (reference sequence). In DNA, the CDR3 is TGTGCCAGCAGCAGAACCGGGACGGAAACCTACGAGCAGTACGTC. It encodes CASSRTGTETYEQYV.

This clonotype turned up a few times. This rearrangement joins TRBV7-9 to TRBJ2-3; D is undetermined. CDR3 length: 15 amino acids. CDR1 is SEHNR, CDR2 FQNEAQ, per germline (reference sequence). Deletions cut 1 base from V and 5 bases from J, with 13 bases between. The CDR3 is CASSLGGLVVDTQYF. As DNA, the CDR3 is TGTGCCAGCAGCTTAGGTGGTCTAGTCGTAGATACGCAGTATTTT. Full variable domain (outside the CDR3, taken from reference TRBV7-9 and TRBJ2-3): DTGVSQNPRHKITKRGQNVTFRCDPISEHNRLYWYRQTLGQGPEFLTYFQNEAQLEKSRLLSDRFSAERPKGSFSTLEIQRTEQGDSAMYLCASSLGGLVVDTQYFGPGTRLTVL.

There are a few counts of this clonotype. The chain combines TRBV7-3 with TRBJ2-5, with 7 bases lining up with TRBD2. This CDR3 has 14 residues. Germline trimming cut 1 base from V and 5 bases from J; bases unmatched to any gene: 4. Germline lookup yields CDR1 SGHTA and CDR2 FQGTGA. The CDR3 loop is CASSLRRGDETQYF. The CDR3 coding sequence is TGTGCCAGCAGCTTAAGACGGGGGGACGAGACCCAGTACTTC.

This chain uses TRBV5-1 with TRBJ2-5, with TRBD2 matching over 9 bases. The ends lost 0 bases at V and 2 bases at J; junction bases unmatched: 5. Germline V lookup: CDR1 SGHRS, CDR2 YFSETQ. This CDR3 is 16 amino acids long. The CDR3 protein is CASSLGPSGAQETQYF. DNA for the CDR3: TGCGCCAGCAGCTTGGGGCCTAGCGGGGCTCAAGAGACCCAGTACTTC.

This chain joins TRBV28 and TRBJ2-7, with 7 positions matching TRBD2. Unmatched junction bases numbered 15, after V lost 7 bases and J lost 0 bases. The germline gives CDR1 MDHEN, CDR2 SYDVKM. This CDR3 region has 17 residues. The chain's CDR3 is CASTDGPGGRVSYEQYV. The CDR3 nucleotides read TGTGCCAGCACCGACGGACCGGGAGGTAGGGTCTCCTACGAGCAGTACGTC.

This clonotype was seen a handful of times. V and J are TRBV12-3 or TRBV12-4 and TRBJ2-3, with 7 bases matching TRBD1. This CDR3 contains 15 residues. J gave up 7 bases and V 5 bases, and 12 bases lay outside the gene matches. The CDR3 region has the DNA TGTGCCAGCAGTCCAGGGGGTGGTCCCGCACATACGCAGTATTTT. This sequence encodes CASSPGGGPAHTQYF.

This chain uses TRBV9 with TRBJ2-3; TRBD2 might be the D (6 bases). The CDR3 length is 15 residues. Germline loops: CDR1 SGDLS, CDR2 YYNGEE. V was pared by 0 bases and J by 5 bases, with 13 bases between. The DNA for the CDR3 is TGTGCCAGCAGCGTAGAATATCGGGGGTTAGATACGCAGTATTTT. Amino acid sequence: CASSVEYRGLDTQYF.

This clonotype was seen only a few times. This sequence joins TRBV6-1 and TRBJ2-1; 8 nucleotides match TRBD1. The CDR3 extends over 15 amino acids. The ends lost 6 bases at V and 2 bases at J; junction bases unmatched: 6. Germline V gene data show CDR1 as MNHNS and CDR2 as SASEGT. CDR3 loop: CASRRTGGPYNEQFF. The DNA for the CDR3 is TGTGCCAGCAGACGTACAGGGGGACCCTACAATGAGCAGTTCTTC.

This clonotype turned up a few times. The V and J genes are TRBV5-6 and TRBJ2-7; unclear D gene. Trimming took 3 bases from V and 7 from J, leaving 8 bases between them. The germline V gene encodes CDR1 SGHDT and CDR2 YYEEEE. This CDR3 spans 11 amino acids. The CDR3, as DNA: TGTGCCAGCAGCTGGGGTAGTGAGCAGTACTTC. It codes for CASSWGSEQYF.

This clonotype has a handful of counts. The rearrangement joins TRBV5-1 to TRBJ2-3; maybe TRBD2 (5 bases). The V end was cut by 6 bases, the J end by 1 base, with 9 bases between. The length of the CDR3 is 13 residues. Germline lookup yields CDR1 SGHRS and CDR2 YFSETQ. CDR3 amino acids: CASKAEGTDTQYF. The DNA for the CDR3 is TGCGCCAGCAAGGCGGAGGGCACAGATACGCAGTATTTT.

This clonotype was picked up many times. This chain joins TRBV5-6 and TRBJ1-1; D not resolved. The V gene lost 1 base and the J gene lost 0 bases, with 10 bases spanning the gap. The CDR3 is 15 amino acids. The germline V gene has CDR1 SGHDT and CDR2 YYEEEE. CDR3 region: CASSLPAVMNTEAFF. DNA of the CDR3: TGTGCCAGCAGCTTGCCGGCAGTCATGAACACTGAAGCTTTCTTT.

The chain combines TRBV20-1 with TRBJ2-7; 9 nucleotides line up with TRBD1. V trimming: 1 base; J trimming: 0 bases; junction bases outside the gene matches: 4. The CDR3 spans 15 residues. Germline V CDR1 and CDR2: DFQATT, SNEGSKA (reference sequence). CDR3 protein: CSARAMGQGSYEQYF. In DNA, the CDR3 is TGCAGTGCTAGAGCTATGGGACAGGGCTCCTACGAGCAGTACTTC.

This clonotype was recorded a few times. V and J are TRBV18 and TRBJ2-7, with D unclear. V lost 2 bases to trimming and J lost 4 bases, with 9 bases between them. Germline CDR1 KGHSH, CDR2 LQKENI. This CDR3 spans 13 amino acids. Written as DNA, the CDR3 is TGTGCCAGCTCACCAGGAGCCGGTTACGAGCAGTACGTC. This codes for CASSPGAGYEQYV.